A selection of T cell receptor beta chains follows, all from one sample in a study of CD8 T cells in ankylosing spondylitis. TCRdb reanalysed the 5' RACE reads using MiXCR and keeps one entry per CDR3 protein. The data hold some 840,000 distinct CDR3 sequences, with roughly 10% observed a single time. Sequenced sample: blood, either unsorted or a sorted T cell fraction (not recorded which). The receptor set was obtained from a male donor with ankylosing spondylitis. Each CDR3 is given with its conserved first and last residue. D genes are given only for firm matches. Some rows have no size entry. The others give once, few or many, or a class for an expanded clone.

>.|few|TRBJ2-2|TRBV28
TGTGCCAGCAGTCCCCAACAGGGCTACACCGGGGAGCTGTTTTTT
CASSPQQGYTGELFF
>.|.|TRBJ2-5|TRBV5-1
TGCGCCAGCAGCCCCCCGGGGGCAAAAGAGACCCAGTACTTC
CASSPPGAKETQYF
>.|few|TRBJ2-2|TRBV7-3
TGTGCCAGCAGCTCGAACCCATCGAACACCGGGGAGCTGTTTTTT
CASSSNPSNTGELFF
>.|.|TRBJ1-5|TRBV19
TGTGCCACCGCGGACGTCCGCTATAGCAATCAGCCCCAGCATTTT
CATADVRYSNQPQHF
>TRBD2|few|TRBJ2-1|TRBV20-1
TGCAGTGCCACAGCCCTAGCGGTATCCTACAATGAGCAGTTCTTC
CSATALAVSYNEQFF
>TRBD1|.|TRBJ2-7|TRBV5-1
TGCGCCAGCAGATCCGGGACAGGGGCCCTCTACGAGCAGTACTTC
CASRSGTGALYEQYF
>.|.|TRBJ2-1|TRBV20-1
TGCAGTGCTAGTCGGGCGGGCTCCTACAATGAGCAGTTCTTC
CSASRAGSYNEQFF
>TRBD2|.|TRBJ2-5|TRBV10-3
TGTGCCATCAGTAGCGGGGGGGAACAAGAGACCCAGTACTTC
CAISSGGEQETQYF
>TRBD2|.|TRBJ2-1|TRBV20-1
TGCAGTGCCAAACTAGCGGGAGGAGATAGTGAGCAGTTCTTC
CSAKLAGGDSEQFF
>.|few|TRBJ1-3|TRBV7-9
TGTGCCAGCAGCCCTCAGGGGCTCTCTGGAAACACCATATATTTT
CASSPQGLSGNTIYF
>TRBD1|many|TRBJ2-2|TRBV5-1
TGCGCCAGCAGCTTGGTTGGGACAGTGAACACCGGGGAGCTGTTTTTT
CASSLVGTVNTGELFF
>.|.|TRBJ2-7|TRBV20-1
TGCAGTGCCGAGGGAGGCGGCAGCCCCTCCTACGAGCAGTACTTC
CSAEGGGSPSYEQYF
>.|few|TRBJ2-6|TRBV5-8
TGTGCCAGCAGCTTACACTTAGATGACTCTGGGGCCAACGTCCTGACTTTC
CASSLHLDDSGANVLTF
>TRBD1|few|TRBJ2-2|TRBV5-1
TGCGCCAGCAGCTGGGCGATGACAGGGGTTAGTCGGGAGCTGTTTTTT
CASSWAMTGVSRELFF